The 2 T cell receptor beta chains listed next were all sequenced from one sample in a study of Ad26.COV2.S vaccination and SARS-CoV-2 variants. Libraries were prepared by immunoSEQ multiplex PCR; TCRdb keeps only in-frame clonotypes and omits some of them. This repertoire shows around 350,000 clones, around 92% found once; its top ten account for 3% to 5%. Sequenced here: peripheral blood, sampled after recovery from COVID-19. Receptors originate from a human donor who had recovered from COVID-19.

Only one count was recorded for this clone. The chain links TRBV5-6 to TRBJ2-7; tentatively, D is TRBD2 (6 bases). The germline V gene encodes CDR1 SGHDT and CDR2 YYEEEE. Between the trimmed V and J ends, which lost 2 bases and 2 bases, there was a span of 11 bases. The CDR3 runs 14 residues. CDR3: CASSFPGEAYEQYF. CDR3 nucleotide sequence: TGTGCCAGCAGCTTCCCGGGGGAGGCCTACGAGCAGTACTTC.

V is TRBV19 and J is TRBJ1-6; D uncertain. V was cut by 5 bases and J by 10 bases, with 12 bases left in between. CDR1 and CDR2 from the germline V gene are LNHDA and SQIVND (reference sequence). The CDR3 extends over 13 amino acids. The CDR3 is CASSDGRRSPLHF. The DNA for the CDR3 is TGTGCCAGTAGTGACGGTCGGAGGTCACCCCTCCACTTT.